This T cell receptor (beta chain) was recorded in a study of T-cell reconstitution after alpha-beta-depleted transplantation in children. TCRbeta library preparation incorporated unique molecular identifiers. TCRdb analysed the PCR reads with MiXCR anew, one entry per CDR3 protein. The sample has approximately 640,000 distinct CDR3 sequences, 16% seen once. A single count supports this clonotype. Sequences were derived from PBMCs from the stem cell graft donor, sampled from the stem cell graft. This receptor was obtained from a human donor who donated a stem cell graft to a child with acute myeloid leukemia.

CDR3 in amino acids: CSARQGNRDYGYTF. Written as DNA, the CDR3 is TGCAGTGCCAGACAGGGGAATAGGGACTATGGCTACACCTTC. This sequence joins TRBV20-1 and TRBJ1-2, with TRBD1 matching over 8 bases. The CDR3 is 14 amino acids. J lost 3 bases, V lost 6 bases, and 9 bases had no gene match. Germline CDR1 and CDR2: DFQATT and SNEGSKA (reference sequence).